Below are 26 T cell receptor beta chains sequenced from a single sample in a study of shared clonotypes between healthy human individuals. The method was immunoSEQ multiplex PCR; TCRdb's version includes in-frame clones alone and lacks a portion of them. The repertoire holds about 2 million clones, with approximately 95% as singletons. Sequencing was performed on naive CD4+ T cells sorted from blood. Subset of the sample: CD45RA+ positively selected. These receptors were taken from a man younger than 35 in good health.

The chain joins TRBV7-2 to TRBJ2-1; D gene unclear. CDR1 and CDR2 from the germline V gene are SGHTA and FQGNSA. Between the trimmed V and J ends, which lost 5 bases and 4 bases, there was a span of 9 bases. The CDR3 has 13 amino acids. The CDR3 loop reads CASSPTQYNEQFF. The CDR3 bases are TGTGCCAGCAGCCCTACGCAGTACAATGAGCAGTTCTTC.

This sequence joins TRBV5-6 and TRBJ1-2; no firm D call. CDR1 is SGHDT and CDR2 is YYEEEE in the germline V gene. Trimming took 4 bases from V and 3 from J, leaving 19 bases between them. This CDR3 spans 16 amino acids. CDR3 nucleotides: TGTGCCAGCAGCCTGGGGATGCGGGGTGGAGACTATGGCTACACCTTC. Encoded protein: CASSLGMRGGDYGYTF. The whole variable domain, filled in from reference TRBV5-6 and TRBJ1-2, reads DAGVTQSPTHLIKTRGQQVTLRCSPKSGHDTVSWYQQALGQGPQFIFQYYEEEERQRGNFPDRFSGHQFPNYSSELNVNALLLGDSALYLCASSLGMRGGDYGYTFGSGTRLTVV.

The rearrangement joins TRBV9 to TRBJ1-1, with a tentative D call TRBD1 (6 bases). Germline V gene data show CDR1 as SGDLS and CDR2 as YYNGEE. The CDR3 contains 14 residues. V was clipped by 4 bases and J by 4 bases, with 14 bases between them. In DNA form, the CDR3 reads TGTGCCAGCAGCCCCACAGGGTTCAGCACTGAAGCTTTCTTT. As protein: CASSPTGFSTEAFF.

The chain combines TRBV18 with TRBJ2-7, with unresolved D. Germline V gene lookup returns CDR1 KGHSH and CDR2 LQKENI. This CDR3 region has 14 residues. Trimming shortened V by 6 bases and J by 3 bases, and 15 bases separated the two germline ends. This CDR3 is CASSPWTEIYEQYF. The CDR3 bases are TGTGCCAGCTCCCCATGGACCGAAATCTACGAGCAGTACTTC.

Regarding this clone: The sample has other DNA sequences that encode this CDR3 too. The genes are TRBV5-1 and TRBJ2-7, with TRBD1 identical over 8 bases. Germline assignment: CDR1 SGHRS and CDR2 YFSETQ. The CDR3 spans 14 residues. The J segment lost 3 bases and the V segment lost 0 bases, leaving 2 bases of the junction unmatched. CDR3 sequence reads: CASSLAGGSYEQYF. The DNA of the CDR3 is TGCGCCAGCAGCTTGGCAGGGGGCAGCTACGAGCAGTACTTC.

The V and J genes are TRBV25-1 and TRBJ1-6, with D unclear. The V and J ends lost 2 bases and 1 base respectively, with 9 bases between them. CDR1 is MGHDK and CDR2 is SYGVNS in the germline V gene. This CDR3 contains 16 residues. In DNA form, the CDR3 reads TGTGCCAGCAGTGAACTAAAAGGATCCTATAATTCACCCCTCCACTTT. Its translation: CASSELKGSYNSPLHF.

The rearrangement links TRBV7-6 to TRBJ1-5; TRBD1 aligns across 7 bases. Germline V gene lookup returns CDR1 SGHVS and CDR2 FNYEAQ. V gave up 4 bases and J gave up 4 bases; unmatched junction bases: 4. The CDR3 sequence is 14 residues long. The CDR3 spells CASSSGQPNQPQHF. CDR3 nucleotides: TGTGCCAGCAGCTCGGGACAGCCAAATCAGCCCCAGCATTTT.

The V call is TRBV14, the J call TRBJ2-7, with TRBD1 matching 8 bases. Germline CDR1 reads SGHDN; CDR2 reads FVKESK. This CDR3 contains 11 residues. The V and J ends lost 4 bases and 9 bases, in that order; junction bases with no gene match: 2. The CDR3: CASSPGTGQYF. CDR3 sequence (DNA): TGTGCCAGCAGCCCCGGGACAGGGCAGTACTTC.

The V call is TRBV6-6, the J call TRBJ1-2, with 8 bases aligning to TRBD1. Germline-derived CDR1 and CDR2 are MNHNY and SVGAGI (reference sequence). CDR3 length: 15 amino acids. The ends lost 5 bases at V and 2 bases at J; junction bases unmatched: 7. The CDR3 here is CASSGPTGENYGYTF. The CDR3 DNA reads TGTGCCAGCAGTGGACCGACAGGGGAAAACTATGGCTACACCTTC.

The table lists this clone with a count of one. This chain joins TRBV5-1 and TRBJ1-1, with D tentatively TRBD1 (5 bases). V gave up 4 bases and J gave up 3 bases, with 10 bases separating them. Germline CDR1 reads SGHRS; CDR2 reads YFSETQ. The CDR3 is 13 residues long. In DNA form, the CDR3 reads TGCGCCAGCAGCGATCAGGGATACACTGAAGCTTTCTTT. This gives the protein CASSDQGYTEAFF.

The chain joins TRBV25-1 to TRBJ1-1; D is unclear. CDR1 is MGHDK and CDR2 is SYGVNS in the germline V gene. The ends were cut back, 6 bases at V and 4 bases at J, with 9 bases in the middle. The CDR3 loop spans 12 amino acids. Here the CDR3 DNA reads TGTGCCAGCAGAGGGAGGGCCACTGAAGCTTTCTTT. Translated, it gives CASRGRATEAFF.

The J gene is TRBJ2-5, the V gene TRBV30, with 7 bases that match TRBD1. The V and J ends lost 5 bases and 1 base, in that order; junction bases with no gene match: 4. Germline V gives CDR1 GTSNPN, CDR2 SVGIG (reference sequence). The CDR3 loop spans 13 amino acids. The CDR3 DNA is TGTGCCTGGGGAGGACAGGTCCAAGAGACCCAGTACTTC. This sequence encodes CAWGGQVQETQYF.

The rearrangement uses TRBV5-1 and TRBJ1-1; the match to TRBD1 covers 7 bases. The CDR3 spans 16 residues. In germline, CDR1 is SGHRS, CDR2 YFSETQ. The V segment lost 3 bases and the J segment 0 bases; nucleotides outside the gene matches: 8. CDR3 in DNA: TGCGCCAGCAGCTCACAAGACAGGGTAGTGAACACTGAAGCTTTCTTT. It yields the protein CASSSQDRVVNTEAFF. The whole variable domain, remainder taken from reference TRBV5-1 and TRBJ1-1, is KAGVTQTPRYLIKTRGQQVTLSCSPISGHRSVSWYQQTPGQGLQFLFEYFSETQRNKGNFPGRFSGRQFSNSRSEMNVSTLELGDSALYLCASSSQDRVVNTEAFFGQGTRLTVV.

This chain uses TRBV27 with TRBJ2-7; 11 bases are a match to TRBD1. The V gene end was trimmed by 3 bases and the J gene end by 0 bases; junction bases not matched to a gene: 22. The CDR3 has 22 residues. Germline values: CDR1 MNHEY, CDR2 SMNVEV (reference sequence). CDR3 loop: CASSLLSGFLDRGLPPSYEQYF. As DNA, the CDR3 is TGTGCCAGCAGTTTGCTATCGGGTTTCTTGGACAGGGGGCTTCCCCCCTCCTACGAGCAGTACTTC.

This clone was observed a handful of times. A read error may explain this, as a much larger clone is one base away. The chain combines TRBV6-5 with TRBJ1-1; D gene unclear. This CDR3 has 11 amino acids. Trimming cost V 8 bases and J 3 bases, with 7 bases left between them. Germline loops: CDR1 MNHEY, CDR2 SVGAGI. This chain's CDR3 is CASGRDTEAFF. CDR3 DNA sequence: TGTGCCAGCGGGAGGGACACTGAAGCTTTCTTT.

The rearrangement uses TRBV10-3 and TRBJ1-4; D call uncertain. Trimming pared 2 bases from V and 0 bases from J, leaving 7 bases between. Germline V CDR1 and CDR2: ENHRY, SYGVKD. The CDR3 loop spans 15 amino acids. CDR3 in DNA: TGTGCCATCAGTGAGCAAAGGGCAACTAATGAAAAACTGTTTTTT. Translated: CAISEQRATNEKLFF.

This clone was seen a single time. This chain uses TRBV7-6 with TRBJ2-6; D ambiguous. This CDR3 comprises 15 residues. Looked up from germline, CDR1 is SGHVS and CDR2 is FNYEAQ. Trimming cost V 2 bases and J 2 bases, with 7 bases left between them. The CDR3 nucleotides are TGTGCCAGCAGCTTATCGGGCACTGGGGCCAACGTCCTGACTTTC. Protein product: CASSLSGTGANVLTF.

Points on this clone: The germline gene is not matched at one end of the junction; a read error may be the cause. The CDR3 nucleotides are TGCGCCAGCAGCTTGGGTGACGGATTCCAAAATTCAGCCCTCCACTTT. Translated: CASSLGDGFQNSALHF. The chain has TRBV5-1 and TRBJ1-6, with D unclear. The CDR3 consists of 16 residues. Germline V gives CDR1 SGHRS, CDR2 YFSETQ.

This clone occurred once. This rearrangement joins TRBV10-3 to TRBJ1-1; D gene uncertain. The V and J ends lost 6 bases and 2 bases respectively, with 10 bases between them. Germline values: CDR1 ENHRY, CDR2 SYGVKD. CDR3 length equals 13 residues. The DNA for the CDR3 is TGTGCCATCAGGCCCGTAGAAAACACTGAAGCTTTCTTT. It yields the protein CAIRPVENTEAFF.

This clone was seen just once. This chain connects TRBV28 to TRBJ2-5; 7 bases align to TRBD1. J gave up 7 bases and V 6 bases, and 14 bases lay outside the gene matches. The CDR3 is made up of 15 amino acids. Germline CDR1 and CDR2: MDHEN and SYDVKM. CDR3 loop: CASRRQGEGLGTQYF. In DNA, the CDR3 is TGTGCCAGCAGAAGACAGGGAGAAGGTTTAGGGACCCAGTACTTC.

V usage is TRBV5-8 and J usage is TRBJ2-3; D is possibly TRBD2 (5 bases). The CDR3 is 15 residues long. Germline V gene lookup returns CDR1 SGHTS and CDR2 YDEGEE. V lost 0 bases, J lost 4 bases, and 12 bases lay in between. CDR3 protein: CASSLEGSVSDTQYF. CDR3 sequence (DNA): TGTGCCAGCAGCTTGGAGGGTAGCGTGTCAGATACGCAGTATTTT.

This sequence joins TRBV5-4 and TRBJ2-2, with D maybe TRBD2 (5 bases). The V end lost 4 bases, the J end lost 4 bases, and 11 bases lay between the germline ends. Germline CDR1 and CDR2: SGHNT and YYREEE (reference sequence). This CDR3 contains 14 residues. The CDR3 loop reads CASSKLDVTGELFF. CDR3 sequence (DNA): TGTGCCAGCAGCAAACTAGACGTCACCGGGGAGCTGTTTTTT.

The V gene is TRBV13, the J gene TRBJ2-7; tentative D call: TRBD1 (6 bases). Between the trimmed V and J ends, which lost 0 bases and 0 bases, there was a span of 12 bases. There are 16 residues in the CDR3. Germline CDR1 and CDR2: PRHDT and FYEKMQ (reference sequence). This CDR3 is CASSLGQGPNSYEQYF. CDR3 in DNA: TGTGCCAGCAGCTTAGGTCAGGGGCCGAACTCCTACGAGCAGTACTTC.

The chain uses TRBV5-1 and TRBJ2-4, with D uncertain. Germline V gives CDR1 SGHRS, CDR2 YFSETQ. CDR3 length: 15 amino acids. Trimming pared 2 bases from V and 3 bases from J, leaving 12 bases between. The CDR3 DNA reads TGCGCCAGCAGCTTTGACGAGCTGGGCAAAAACATTCAGTACTTC. Amino acid sequence: CASSFDELGKNIQYF. Combining the CDR3 with reference TRBV5-1 and TRBJ2-4 gives the whole variable domain KAGVTQTPRYLIKTRGQQVTLSCSPISGHRSVSWYQQTPGQGLQFLFEYFSETQRNKGNFPGRFSGRQFSNSRSEMNVSTLELGDSALYLCASSFDELGKNIQYFGAGTRLSVL.

For the CDR3, the DNA is TGTGCCAGCAGCTTGGGTGACAGATCCACCGGGGAGCTGTTTTTT. This gives the protein CASSLGDRSTGELFF. V usage is TRBV5-4 and J usage is TRBJ2-2; D perhaps matches TRBD1 (5 bases). The germline CDR1 and CDR2 sequences are SGHNT and YYREEE (reference sequence). The ends were cut back, 0 bases at V and 4 bases at J, with 10 bases in the middle. This CDR3 has 15 amino acids.

The chain joins TRBV30 to TRBJ2-3; 11 nucleotides agree with TRBD2. This CDR3 is built from 16 residues. V lost 0 bases, J lost 4 bases, and 6 bases stayed unmatched. The germline CDR1 and CDR2 sequences are GTSNPN and SVGIG (reference sequence). The CDR3 sequence: CAWSVRLAGGSDTQYF. The CDR3 DNA follows: TGTGCCTGGAGTGTACGGCTAGCGGGAGGTTCAGATACGCAGTATTTT.